This T cell receptor beta chain was retrieved from a study of identical twins. TCRdb processed the 5' RACE reads anew with MiXCR; each CDR3 protein has one entry. The table shows about 520,000 distinct CDR3 sequences, with less than 25% occurring only once. Study-level results: Whereas memory repertoires showed no such difference, abundant cord blood beta clonotypes carried fewer insertions. The analysis was cross-sectional rather than longitudinal within donors. Among out-of-frame alpha sequences shared by twins, low generation probability occurred in excess.

In this sample, this clonotype turned up a few times. What it recognizes is unknown. The CDR3 consists of 12 residues. These records were also assigned to another study, of T cells expressing NK-cell markers. That investigation notes: Just one sequenced donor of eight was HCMV-seronegative, while seven were seropositive.

Sequencing was carried out using CD4+ T cells sorted from blood. This sequence was found in a woman younger than 35 in good health. The chain has TRBV21-1 and TRBJ2-5. TRBV21-1 is tagged as a pseudogene. The CDR3 bases are TGTGCCAGCGGATCCCACCAAGAGACCCAGTACTTC. It specifies CASGSHQETQYF.